These 27 T cell receptor beta chains were sequenced from one sample in a study of radiotherapy plus CTLA-4 blockade in lung cancer. Sequencing was performed with immunoSEQ multiplex PCR; in TCRdb, only in-frame clones are kept and a portion is missing. Among about 84,000 clones listed, 72% were seen once. This sample comprised peripheral blood, obtained from a patient treated with radiotherapy plus ipilimumab. The receptors originated from a human donor with non-small cell lung cancer that progressed on radiotherapy plus ipilimumab.

Written as DNA, the CDR3 is TGCAGCGTTGCGGGGGGAGTGGTTGGGACAGATACGCAGTATTTT. It translates to CSVAGGVVGTDTQYF. The chain links TRBV29-1 to TRBJ2-3, with 7 bases fitting TRBD2. Trimming took 4 bases from V and 3 from J; bases not matched to a gene: 10. This CDR3 comprises 15 residues. CDR1 is SQVTM, CDR2 ANQGSEA, per germline.

The CDR3: CASSDGSYEQYF. DNA for the CDR3: TGCGCCAGCAGTGACGGGTCCTACGAGCAGTACTTC. The genes are TRBV10-2 and TRBJ2-7, with D unclear. The CDR3 has 12 amino acids. The germline CDR1 and CDR2 sequences are WSHSY and SAAADI. The germline V and J ends were trimmed by 3 bases and 1 base, with 4 bases remaining between them.

The genes are TRBV6-5 and TRBJ1-1; possible D gene TRBD1, 5 bases. This CDR3 has 10 residues. Per the germline V gene, CDR1 is MNHEY and CDR2 is SVGAGI. As DNA, the CDR3 is TGTACCGAAGGGGCCGCTGAAGCTTTCTTT. Its protein product is CTEGAAEAFF.

The CDR3 is CASSKAPPVRAKNIQYF. The CDR3 bases are TGTGCCAGCAGCAAAGCGCCACCCGTGAGGGCCAAAAACATTCAGTACTTC. The chain joins TRBV21-1 to TRBJ2-4; the table calls TRBD2, which could not be checked here. TRBV21-1 is labeled a pseudogene. The CDR3 is made up of 17 amino acids.

The chain recombines TRBV5-8 with TRBJ2-2; 8 bases line up with TRBD1. V lost 4 bases, J lost 4 bases, and 9 bases stayed unmatched. In germline, CDR1 is SGHTS, CDR2 YDEGEE. The CDR3 has 16 residues. CDR3 nucleotides: TGTGCCAGCAGCCAGACAGGGGACAGTGGCACCGGGGAGCTGTTTTTT. It is translated as CASSQTGDSGTGELFF.

The V call is TRBV21-1, the J call TRBJ1-2; TRBD1, as called in the table, went unchecked against the DNA. TRBV21-1 is reported as a pseudogene. The CDR3 has 19 residues. The CDR3 bases are TGTGCCAGCAGCAAAGGATATGGACAGGGGGGGAAGAGGGACTATGGCTACACCTTC. This encodes CASSKGYGQGGKRDYGYTF.

In its sample, this clone was seen a few times. The chain joins TRBV6-6 to TRBJ2-7, with TRBD2 identical over 7 bases. The trim removed 6 bases at V and 7 bases at J, leaving 9 bases unmatched. The germline CDR1 and CDR2 sequences are MNHNY and SVGAGI (reference sequence). This CDR3 is 13 amino acids long. CDR3 sequence (DNA): TGTGCCAGCAGCGGGACTATCTGGGGGGAGCAGTACTTC. It yields the protein CASSGTIWGEQYF.

This clone was seen a handful of times. The chain is built from TRBV14 and TRBJ2-7, with D perhaps TRBD1 or TRBD2 (5 bases each). CDR1 and CDR2 from the germline V gene are SGHDN and FVKESK. CDR3 size: 15 residues. Trimming shortened V by 1 base and J by 5 bases, and 15 bases separated the two germline ends. As DNA, the CDR3 is TGTGCCAGCAGCCAAGGGGACCCCCGAGGCCACGAGCAGTACTTC. Encoded protein: CASSQGDPRGHEQYF.

This clone occurred a few times. This chain joins TRBV19 and TRBJ1-2, with D maybe TRBD1 (6 bases). This CDR3 spans 13 amino acids. The ends were cut back, 7 bases at V and 4 bases at J, with 13 bases in the middle. CDR1 is LNHDA, CDR2 SQIVND, per germline (reference sequence). The CDR3 coding sequence is TGTGCCAGTACCGGGACAACCAGCTATGGCTACACCTTC. It specifies CASTGTTSYGYTF.

The V call is TRBV27, the J call TRBJ2-5; 8 nucleotides align to TRBD2. This CDR3 has 17 residues. Germline-derived CDR1 and CDR2 are MNHEY and SMNVEV (reference sequence). V shed 0 bases, J shed 5 bases, and the junction held 11 bases outside the gene matches. CDR3 loop: CASSLSAWARGGETQYF. CDR3 nucleotide sequence: TGTGCCAGCAGTTTATCCGCCTGGGCCCGGGGGGGGGAGACCCAGTACTTC.

This rearrangement joins TRBV19 to TRBJ2-5, with 10 positions matching TRBD2. The germline V gene has CDR1 LNHDA and CDR2 SQIVND (reference sequence). There are 15 residues in the CDR3. V shed 3 bases and J 6 bases; nucleotides not matched to a gene: 7. The CDR3 spells CASSITASGGQTQYF. The CDR3 DNA reads as TGTGCCAGTAGTATTACGGCTAGCGGGGGTCAGACCCAGTACTTC.

The chain uses TRBV27 and TRBJ2-7; TRBD1 matches 9 bases. Trimming at V came to 6 bases and at J to 5 bases, leaving 5 bases not matched to a gene. CDR3 length equals 13 residues. Germline V lookup: CDR1 MNHEY, CDR2 SMNVEV (reference sequence). The CDR3: CASRNTGGDEQYF. CDR3 nucleotides: TGTGCCAGCAGGAATACAGGGGGCGACGAGCAGTACTTC.

CDR3 bases: TGTGCCAGCAGCAGTAGCGGGACGGAGACCCAGTACTTC. Its protein product is CASSSSGTETQYF. This chain joins TRBV5-8 and TRBJ2-5; 8 bases align to TRBD2. The CDR3 is 13 residues long. From germline, CDR1 is SGHTS and CDR2 YDEGEE. The junction had 4 bases not matched to a gene; V was cut back by 4 bases and J by 5 bases.

The chain recombines TRBV9 with TRBJ2-1, with D perhaps matching TRBD1 (6 bases). V lost 0 bases and J 6 bases, leaving 13 bases between the germline ends. The CDR3 covers 15 residues. In germline, CDR1 is SGDLS, CDR2 YYNGEE. CDR3 loop: CASSVGQGPVNEQFF. In DNA form, the CDR3 reads TGTGCCAGCAGCGTAGGGCAGGGGCCCGTCAATGAGCAGTTCTTC.

The V call is TRBV5-1, the J call TRBJ2-3; D is undetermined. This CDR3 contains 14 residues. Germline assignment: CDR1 SGHRS and CDR2 YFSETQ. Trimming stripped 4 bases from V and 3 bases from J, with 12 bases between. CDR3: CASSIGLPTDTQYF. CDR3 DNA: TGCGCCAGCAGCATCGGATTGCCGACAGATACGCAGTATTTT.

The CDR3 bases are TGTGCCAGCAGGCGACTAGCGGGGGGGATTGTAGAGACCCAGTACTTC. Encoded protein: CASRRLAGGIVETQYF. The chain couples TRBV5-6 to TRBJ2-5, with TRBD2 matching over 14 bases. The CDR3 is made up of 16 amino acids. J was trimmed by 4 bases and V by 5 bases; bases with no gene match: 7. Germline V gene sequence: CDR1 SGHDT, CDR2 YYEEEE.

This clone showed up just once. The chain has TRBV28 and TRBJ1-5, with 7 bases identical to TRBD1. There are 16 residues in the CDR3. V lost 2 bases to trimming and J lost 6 bases; unmatched junction nucleotides: 10. Germline V gene data show CDR1 as MDHEN and CDR2 as SYDVKM. CDR3 nucleotides: TGTGCCAGCAGTTTAGGGGGTGATAGGGGGCTTCAGCCCCAGCATTTT. Amino acid sequence: CASSLGGDRGLQPQHF.

The chain is built from TRBV5-4 and TRBJ1-2; no definite D call. With 0 bases removed from V and 7 bases from J, the gap between germline ends came to 16 bases. In germline, CDR1 is SGHNT, CDR2 YYREEE (reference sequence). The CDR3 totals 15 residues. The chain's CDR3 is CASSLEMGSLIGYTF. The CDR3 nucleotides read TGTGCCAGCAGCTTGGAAATGGGCTCCCTGATTGGCTACACCTTC.

A single count supports this clone. The chain recombines TRBV27 with TRBJ1-1; 7 bases are a match to TRBD1. There are 14 residues in the CDR3. V lost 5 bases and J lost 3; bases outside the gene matches: 6. CDR1 is MNHEY, CDR2 SMNVEV, per germline (reference sequence). The CDR3 bases are TGTGCCAGCAGTCTCACAGGGGCCGACACTGAAGCTTTCTTT. The encoded protein is CASSLTGADTEAFF.

This clone showed up just once. The CDR3 region is CASSRPGQRSNNEQFF. The CDR3 DNA is TGTGCCAGCAGCAGACCGGGACAACGGTCCAACAATGAGCAGTTCTTC. This chain uses TRBV11-2 with TRBJ2-1, with D possibly matching TRBD1 (6 bases). CDR1 and CDR2 from the germline V gene are SGHAT and FQNNGV. Trimming removed 5 bases from V and 5 bases from J, with 19 bases in between. The CDR3 loop spans 16 amino acids.

The chain uses TRBV9 and TRBJ2-7; tentatively, D is TRBD1 or TRBD2 (6 bases each). The CDR3 is 15 residues long. Germline loops: CDR1 SGDLS, CDR2 YYNGEE. V shed 4 bases and J shed 5 bases, with 19 bases lying between them. In nucleotides, the CDR3 is TGTGCCAGCAGCCCCTGGGGGCGGGACGGGCACGAGCAGTACTTC. Its protein product is CASSPWGRDGHEQYF.

The table lists this clone with a few counts. The V call is TRBV28, the J call TRBJ2-3; 10 bases line up with TRBD1. Trimming took 6 bases from V and 0 from J; bases not matched to a gene: 9. CDR1 and CDR2 (germline): MDHEN, SYDVKM. This CDR3 spans 17 amino acids. The CDR3 DNA is TGTGCCAGCAGCGGGACAGGGGCTACACCTAGCACAGATACGCAGTATTTT. Amino acid sequence: CASSGTGATPSTDTQYF.

This clone was seen only a few times. V gene TRBV11-2 combines with J gene TRBJ1-1; D unclear. The CDR3 has 13 residues. Germline assignment: CDR1 SGHAT and CDR2 FQNNGV. The V and J ends lost 1 base and 11 bases respectively, with 14 bases between them. CDR3 residues: CASSLAGSEDAFF. The CDR3 nucleotides are TGTGCCAGCAGCTTAGCTGGGTCAGAGGACGCTTTCTTT.

This clone was counted only a few times. The V and J genes are TRBV7-9 and TRBJ2-5, with 8 bases that match TRBD2. Germline V gene data show CDR1 as SEHNR and CDR2 as FQNEAQ (reference sequence). This CDR3 is built from 13 residues. V shed 3 bases and J 3 bases; nucleotides not matched to a gene: 0. DNA of the CDR3: TGTGCCAGCAGCTTCGGGGGGGAAGAGACCCAGTACTTC. This sequence encodes CASSFGGEETQYF.

The CDR3: CATSRDRGSGNQPQHF. CDR3 bases: TGTGCCACCAGCAGAGATCGGGGGTCGGGCAATCAGCCCCAGCATTTT. The chain is built from TRBV15 and TRBJ1-5, with D possibly being TRBD1 (5 bases). From germline, CDR1 is LNHNV and CDR2 YYDKDF (reference sequence). The CDR3 covers 16 residues. V dropped 0 bases and J dropped 2 bases, with 11 bases sitting between them.

The J gene is TRBJ1-1, the V gene TRBV5-4; possible D gene TRBD1, 6 bases. CDR3 size: 14 residues. Germline-derived CDR1 and CDR2 are SGHNT and YYREEE (reference sequence). Trimming left V 0 bases short and J 4 bases short, with 10 bases between. The CDR3 DNA is TGTGCCAGCAGCTTGGATGGGGGCGGCACTGAAGCTTTCTTT. The encoded protein is CASSLDGGGTEAFF.

The genes are TRBV5-4 and TRBJ2-3; D is unresolved. V lost 5 bases and J lost 4, with 11 bases in between. Per the germline V gene, CDR1 is SGHNT and CDR2 is YYREEE (reference sequence). The CDR3 runs to 13 residues. CDR3 sequence: CASRSHSADTQYF. CDR3 bases: TGTGCCAGCAGATCCCATTCCGCAGATACGCAGTATTTT.